This is a list of T cell receptor beta chains from one sample in a study of PD-L1 blockade in urothelial cancer. Assay: immunoSEQ multiplex PCR; the TCRdb copy retains only in-frame clones and omits some. The repertoire holds 29,000 or so clones, with roughly 86% as singletons. The sample was PBMCs, taken around atezolizumab (anti-PD-L1) treatment. The receptor set was obtained from a man aged 50 or older with urothelial cancer. Each CDR3 is given with its conserved first and last residue. A D gene is named only where the DNA matches it firmly. Where a row states a size, it is once, few, many or the class of an expanded clone; other rows omit it.

clone_size	v_call	j_call	d_call	cdr3_aa	cdr3_nt
-	TRBV19	TRBJ2-7	TRBD1	CASSPRTGHYEQYF	TGTGCCAGTAGTCCCAGGACAGGTCACTACGAGCAGTACTTC
few	TRBV2	TRBJ2-5	TRBD1	CASRGQGEWETQYF	TGTGCCAGCAGGGGACAGGGTGAATGGGAGACCCAGTACTTC
-	TRBV5-5	TRBJ2-7	-	CASSVDSVGPSYEQYF	TGTGCCAGCAGCGTGGATAGCGTCGGGCCCTCCTACGAGCAGTACTTC
-	TRBV7-6	TRBJ2-5	TRBD2	CASSLGAAGETQYF	TGTGCCAGCAGCTTAGGGGCAGCGGGGGAGACCCAGTACTTC
once	TRBV18	TRBJ2-3	TRBD2	CASSTSGGVTDTQYF	TGTGCCAGTTCCACTAGCGGGGGGGTCACAGATACGCAGTATTTT
once	TRBV9	TRBJ2-5	TRBD2	CASSSNVAGGRETQYF	TGTGCCAGCAGCTCGAATGTTGCGGGGGGGCGGGAGACCCAGTACTTC
once	TRBV7-2	TRBJ2-7	TRBD1	CASSFFPPSGTGGNEQYF	TGTGCCAGCAGTTTTTTTCCTCCCTCCGGGACAGGGGGGAACGAGCAGTACTTC
-	TRBV10-2	TRBJ2-5	TRBD2	CASSRREGETQYF	TGCGCCAGCAGTAGGAGGGAGGGAGAGACCCAGTACTTC
-	TRBV5-4	TRBJ2-2	-	CASSLGDREAGELFF	TGTGCCAGCAGCTTGGGAGACAGGGAGGCCGGGGAGCTGTTTTTT
-	TRBV27	TRBJ2-7	-	CASSSVTTTRPSSYEQYF	TGTGCCAGCAGTTCGGTTACCACAACTAGGCCCTCCTCCTACGAGCAGTACTTC
-	TRBV21-1	TRBJ2-1	-	CASSKGPRDSYNEQFF	TGTGCCAGCAGCAAAGGCCCCAGGGACTCCTACAATGAGCAGTTCTTC
-	TRBV4-1	TRBJ2-2	TRBD2	CASSQGLAGVSGELFF	TGCGCCAGCAGCCAAGGATTAGCGGGAGTTTCGGGGGAGCTGTTTTTT
-	TRBV28	TRBJ1-5	TRBD1	CASSPTGPLQPQHF	TGTGCCAGCAGCCCGACAGGGCCCCTTCAGCCCCAGCATTTT
-	TRBV14	TRBJ2-2	-	CASSQDGASVNTGELFF	TGTGCCAGCAGCCAAGATGGTGCTAGCGTGAACACCGGGGAGCTGTTTTTT
once	TRBV11-2	TRBJ2-1	TRBD2	CASSLRQLGLAGGGNEQFF	TGTGCCAGCAGCTTAAGACAACTGGGACTAGCGGGGGGGGGCAATGAGCAGTTCTTC
-	TRBV7-2	TRBJ2-1	TRBD2	CASSSTSGSYNEQFF	TGTGCCAGCAGTTCCACTAGCGGGAGCTACAATGAGCAGTTCTTC
few	TRBV6-4	TRBJ2-3	TRBD2	CASSASGDTDTQYF	TGTGCCAGCAGTGCAAGCGGGGACACAGATACGCAGTATTTT
once	TRBV6-5	TRBJ1-1	TRBD1	CASTGTGAVNTEAFF	TGTGCCAGCACCGGGACAGGGGCTGTGAACACTGAAGCTTTCTTT
-	TRBV5-1	TRBJ2-5	-	CASSYSQETQYF	TGCGCCAGCAGTTACTCCCAAGAGACCCAGTACTTC
-	TRBV6-1	TRBJ2-2	-	CASSEYTRNTGELFF	TGTGCCAGCAGTGAGTACACCCGGAACACCGGGGAGCTGTTTTTT
-	TRBV10-3	TRBJ2-1	TRBD1	CAIHRQGGSNEQFF	TGTGCCATTCATCGACAGGGTGGGTCGAATGAGCAGTTCTTC
-	TRBV19	TRBJ2-3	-	CASSIQGSTDTQYF	TGTGCCAGTAGTATACAGGGGAGTACAGATACGCAGTATTTT
few	TRBV29-1	TRBJ1-1	TRBD1	CSVEVDRAGTEAFF	TGCAGCGTTGAAGTAGACAGGGCCGGCACTGAAGCTTTCTTT
-	TRBV18	TRBJ2-7	-	CASSPYVSGSSSYEQYF	TGTGCCAGCTCACCGTATGTGTCAGGGTCATCGTCCTACGAGCAGTACTTC
-	TRBV11-3	TRBJ1-6	-	CASSLGGDSPLHF	TGTGCCAGCAGCTTAGGAGGAGATTCACCCCTCCACTTT
-	TRBV5-1	TRBJ2-1	TRBD2	CASSFSGKPNEQFF	TGCGCCAGCAGCTTCAGCGGGAAACCAAATGAGCAGTTCTTC
once	TRBV15	TRBJ2-3	TRBD2	CATSRDRKLAGGFDTQYF	TGTGCCACCAGCAGAGATCGGAAATTAGCGGGAGGTTTCGATACGCAGTATTTT
-	TRBV19	TRBJ2-7	-	CASSRDFSPSYEQYF	TGTGCCAGTAGCAGGGACTTTTCCCCCTCCTACGAGCAGTACTTC
-	TRBV5-1	TRBJ1-6	-	CASSPVVGAQNNSPLHF	TGCGCCAGCAGCCCCGTCGTGGGGGCCCAGAATAATTCACCCCTCCACTTT
-	TRBV9	TRBJ2-1	-	CASSTWAGADNEQFF	TGTGCCAGCAGCACCTGGGCAGGGGCTGACAATGAGCAGTTCTTC
-	TRBV7-2	TRBJ2-7	TRBD2	CASSFVRLAGSYEQYF	TGTGCCAGCAGCTTTGTCCGGCTAGCGGGTTCCTACGAGCAGTACTTC
-	TRBV11-2	TRBJ2-1	-	CASSLDRLAQFF	TGTGCCAGCAGCTTAGACAGATTGGCGCAGTTCTTC
-	TRBV6-5	TRBJ2-3	TRBD1	CATRTGGSDTQYF	TGTGCCACCAGGACAGGGGGCTCAGATACGCAGTATTTT